This T cell receptor (beta chain) was identified in a study of blood T cell repertoires in COVID-19. Overall study: Samples came from the United States, Italy and Spain, spanning acute and convalescent COVID-19. Nucleic acid was either cDNA or gDNA, and it came from T cells, B-cell-depleted T cells, or PBMCs.

Authors' analysis steps: Scientists estimated how many nucleated cells there were by amplifying reference gene primers. TCRdb keeps only in-frame clones here, not all; method: immunoSEQ multiplex PCR. V, J and clone size derive from that table, while D and trimming were established from the DNA sequence. The data hold around 100,000 clones, with around 86% observed a single time. This clone was observed once. Sequencing used peripheral blood. This sequence originates from a man aged 65 to 79 with acute or convalescent COVID-19.

CDR3 residues: CASSQDGGSYPEAFF. The CDR3 DNA follows: TGCGCCAGCAGCCAAGACGGGGGATCCTACCCTGAAGCTTTCTTT. The rearrangement uses TRBV4-1 and TRBJ1-1; maybe TRBD1 (5 bases). CDR3 length: 15 residues. V was pared by 0 bases and J by 6 bases, with 14 bases between. Germline values: CDR1 MGHRA, CDR2 YSYEKL.